This T cell receptor (beta chain) was identified in a study of blood T cells in healthy people across ages (dated by TCRdb to 2014 to 2015). With respect to the entire study: Template switching captured roughly one uniquely barcoded TCR beta cDNA molecule per two T cells in model experiments. To avoid experimental bias, donors of different ages were distributed randomly across sequencing lanes. Two additional independent replicas of 1 million unique cDNA reads from the same blood draw were analyzed for two donors (one aged 18 to 30 and one aged 80 or older). Four age groups were formed from the donors: young (average 16 years), middle-aged (approximately 41), aged (under 70) and long-lived (82). The study measured age-related changes in TCR beta repertoire diversity using deep sequencing normalized with unique cDNA molecular identifiers.

Library construction relied on 5' RACE. These reads were obtained on an Illumina HiSeq 2500. A second roughly 6 to 12 cycle PCR used a sample-barcoded 5' primer and a J-beta primer mix. Each TCR beta cDNA molecule received a unique molecular identifier from a template-switch 5' adaptor carrying 12 random nucleotides. At least 2.5 million CDR3-containing paired-end reads were obtained from each sample. First-strand cDNA was synthesized from all RNA with the Mint cDNA synthesis kit, primed by a TRBC-specific oligonucleotide. All cDNA was treated with uracil-DNA glycosylase and then went through a first 18-cycle PCR with the universal primers M1SS and BC2_uni_R. As for the original processing: For normalization, 1 million high-quality reads were randomly selected from each sample, with every read carrying a distinct molecular identifier. Reads sharing molecular identifiers were discarded rather than binned into consensus sequences. CDR3 identification, clonotype clustering and error correction used MiTCR with a Q25 quality threshold and the strictest error-elimination algorithm. A nonparametric unseen species model using Euler transformation provided a lower-bound estimate of total TCR beta diversity. TCRdb reanalyzed the raw reads on its own, using fastp at Q25 for trimming and MiXCR for clone calling, and kept in-frame beta chains. Rows with a matching CDR3 protein are joined into one entry that keeps the most common DNA and genes. These V and J calls rely on TCRdb rather than the paper's analysis. The sample yields some 1,500,000 distinct CDR3 sequences; roughly 43% were counted once. Just over 4% of the sample comes from the top ten.

As regards this clonotype: Its antigen target is currently unknown. Base quality data are lacking; no much larger clone is found one base away.

Summary of the overall study and its limitations: Estimates of total diversity from one million sequenced T cells were regarded as lower bounds and underestimates. Observed TCR beta diversity correlated strongly with the percentage of naive T cells measured by flow cytometry. Conclusive comparison of naive and antigen-experienced compartments was prevented by the profiling of bulk unsorted PBMCs. Observed TCR beta diversity per million T cells fell roughly linearly with age, and a significant reduction was already apparent by age about 36. Because donor CMV infection status was unknown, age-related changes in expanded clonotypes were potentially confounded. Compared with the aged group, the long-lived group had more naive CD4+ T cells, fewer expanded clones and increased TCR diversity, suggesting age selection.

Trimming takes 4 bases from V and 3 bases from J, and the germline ends sit 9 bases apart. From cysteine to phenylalanine, the CDR3 is 13 amino acids long. Of all the DNA, just the CDR3 is kept, 39 bases in frame from base 1. The germline V gene yields MGHRA for CDR1 and YSYEKL for CDR2. Systemically healthy Caucasian individuals from Russia, 35 to 50 in total and aged roughly 6 to 100 years, were included as donors. Each donor gave approximately 10 milliliters of peripheral blood, collected into EDTA-treated Vacutainer tubes. Ficoll-Paque density-gradient centrifugation was used to isolate PBMCs, with at least 6 million obtained per sample. Total RNA, at least 5.5 micrograms per sample, was extracted from PBMCs with Trizol reagent. The percentages of naive CD45RAhigh/CD27high T cells were determined by flow cytometry on a PBMC aliquot from every donor.

The sequence joins TRBV4-1 to TRBJ1-1; no D gene can be assigned with confidence. The material sequenced was blood. The TCR sequence derives from a woman aged 18-29 years in good health. For the CDR3, the sequence is CASSPRLDTEAFF. In nucleotides, the sequence is TGCGCCAGCAGCCCCCGTTTGGACACTGAAGCTTTCTTT.